This is a list of T cell receptor beta chains from one sample in a study of shared clonotypes between healthy human individuals. The protocol was immunoSEQ multiplex PCR, while the TCRdb copy is restricted to in-frame clones and leaves out a portion. The table has hundreds of thousands of clones, almost 97% seen once. Sequenced: naive CD4+ T cells sorted from blood. The receptors here all came from a woman aged 25 to 45 in good health. Both conserved end residues are part of each CDR3. A D gene is named only where the DNA matches it firmly. Rows may omit the clone size; those that give it use once, few, many or a size class.

>TRBV28|TRBJ1-6|NA|NA
CASSSSSYNSPLHF
TGTGCCAGTAGTTCTAGCTCCTATAATTCACCCCTCCACTTT
>TRBV7-8|TRBJ2-7|NA|NA
CASSLAGVPYEQYF
TGTGCCAGCAGCTTAGCCGGTGTTCCCTACGAGCAGTACTTC
>TRBV29-1|TRBJ1-1|NA|NA
CSVGTEFEAFF
TGCAGCGTTGGGACAGAATTTGAAGCTTTCTTT
>TRBV28|TRBJ1-1|TRBD1|NA
CASSFNRGTEAFF
TGTGCCAGCAGTTTCAACAGGGGCACTGAAGCTTTCTTT
>TRBV27|TRBJ2-4|NA|once
CASSSGQKVGIQYF
TGTGCCAGCAGTTCTGGACAGAAGGTCGGCATTCAGTACTTC
>TRBV5-1|TRBJ2-1|NA|NA
CASSFGAEYLEQFF
TGCGCCAGCAGCTTTGGCGCCGAGTATTTAGAGCAGTTCTTC
>TRBV6-5|TRBJ2-1|TRBD2|NA
CASSYTGGGNEQFF
TGTGCCAGCAGTTACACGGGAGGGGGCAATGAGCAGTTCTTC
>TRBV5-1|TRBJ2-6|NA|NA
CASSSVWGAGANVLTF
TGCGCCAGCAGCTCGGTGTGGGGCGCTGGGGCCAACGTCCTGACTTTC
>TRBV28|TRBJ1-1|NA|NA
CASSRIDRDPAEAFF
TGTGCCAGCAGCCGAATTGATAGGGACCCCGCGGAAGCTTTCTTT
>TRBV6-1|TRBJ1-2|TRBD1|once
CASTQGAYYGYTF
TGTGCCAGCACACAGGGGGCATACTATGGCTACACCTTC
>TRBV6-4|TRBJ2-7|TRBD2|few
CASSDASGRGEQYF
TGTGCCAGCAGTGACGCTAGCGGGAGAGGCGAGCAGTACTTC
>TRBV28|TRBJ2-7|NA|NA
CASSLLLPAYEQYF
TGTGCCAGCAGTTTACTACTACCGGCCTACGAGCAGTACTTC
>TRBV28|TRBJ2-6|NA|NA
CASSLGQGIYSGANVLTF
TGTGCCAGCAGTTTGGGTCAGGGAATCTACTCTGGGGCCAACGTCCTGACTTTC
>TRBV29-1|TRBJ2-7|NA|NA
CSVVSLDREQYF
TGCAGCGTTGTTTCACTAGACCGCGAGCAGTACTTC
>TRBV6-6|TRBJ2-7|TRBD1|NA
CASRPGGGYEQYF
TGTGCCAGCAGACCAGGGGGCGGCTACGAGCAGTACTTC
>TRBV23-1|TRBJ1-3|NA|NA
CASSQSPWTGNTIYF
TGCGCCAGCAGTCAATCCCCTTGGACCGGAAACACCATATATTTT
>TRBV29-1|TRBJ2-5|NA|NA
CSVARQAQGTQYF
TGCAGCGTAGCCCGACAGGCCCAGGGGACCCAGTACTTC
>TRBV4-1|TRBJ2-1|NA|NA
CASSQGRDIDSYNEQFF
TGCGCCAGCAGCCAAGGGAGGGACATTGACTCCTACAATGAGCAGTTCTTC
>TRBV6-7|TRBJ1-6|NA|NA
CASSYGSPLHF
TGTGCCAGCAGTTACGGGTCACCCCTCCACTTT
>TRBV2|TRBJ1-5|NA|NA
CASKGLAEPQHF
TGTGCCAGCAAGGGCCTGGCAGAGCCCCAGCATTTT
>TRBV28|TRBJ2-7|NA|NA
CASRGGGPPYEQYF
TGTGCCAGCAGAGGGGGGGGGCCCCCCTACGAGCAGTACTTC
>TRBV7-2|TRBJ2-1|NA|NA
CASQWTQPNNEQFF
TGTGCCAGCCAATGGACACAACCAAACAATGAGCAGTTCTTC
>TRBV7-3|TRBJ2-7|NA|NA
CASSLGRPYEQYF
TGTGCCAGCAGCCTGGGACGCCCCTACGAGCAGTACTTC